These T cell receptor beta chains were read from a single sample in a study of blood T cell repertoires in COVID-19. Only in-frame clones appear in the TCRdb table, and some are missing; sequencing was by immunoSEQ multiplex PCR. The sample consists of around 35,000 clones, approximately 91% of them appearing once. Source material: peripheral blood. These receptors were obtained from a human donor in a cohort sampled during active COVID-19. CDR3s include the opening cysteine and the closing phenylalanine or tryptophan. The D gene is left open where the match is weak. Not all rows give a size; the values are once, few, many and, for expanded clones, a class.

once	TRBV14	TRBJ2-4	-	TGTGCCAGCAGCCTGATGAACGGCATTCAGTACTTC	CASSLMNGIQYF
-	TRBV18	TRBJ1-1	TRBD1	TGTGCCAGCTCACCCGACAGGGGAATGAACACTGAAGCTTTCTTT	CASSPDRGMNTEAFF
-	TRBV19	TRBJ2-7	TRBD1	TGTGCCAGTAGACGAACCGGGACAGGGGGTAGCGAGCAGTACTTC	CASRRTGTGGSEQYF
-	TRBV7-9	TRBJ1-4	TRBD1	TGTGCCAGCAGCCGCGACAGGGGAGGGGTTGAGAAAAAACTGTTTTTT	CASSRDRGGVEKKLFF
-	TRBV6-5	TRBJ2-1	-	TGTGCCAGCAGTTACGGTCTAGTGCTGAGGGATGAGCAGTTCTTC	CASSYGLVLRDEQFF
-	TRBV3-1/TRBV3-2	TRBJ2-7	-	TGTGCCAGCAGCCCTACGACAGGCTCCTACGAGCAGTACTTC	CASSPTTGSYEQYF
-	TRBV7-2	TRBJ1-4	TRBD1	TGTGCCAGCAGCCCACGGACAGGGAAAGGAGGGGAAAAACTGTTTTTT	CASSPRTGKGGEKLFF
-	TRBV5-1	TRBJ2-7	-	TGCGCCAGCCGTTGGGCGGGACAGTACGAGCAGTACTTC	CASRWAGQYEQYF
-	TRBV5-6	TRBJ1-5	-	TGTGCCAGCAGCTCCGGCGGCTTGGCCCAGCATTTT	CASSSGGLAQHF
-	TRBV10-3	TRBJ2-7	-	TGTGCCATCCCTCTAGGACTCGAGGTGGAATGCGAGCAGTACTTC	CAIPLGLEVECEQYF
-	TRBV11-2	TRBJ2-7	TRBD2	TGTGCCAGCAGCTTAATGACAGCGGGAGGCTACGAGCAGTACTTC	CASSLMTAGGYEQYF
-	TRBV4-2	TRBJ2-1	-	TGTGCCAGCAGCCAAGATGATCGAGGAGACAATGAGCAGTTCTTC	CASSQDDRGDNEQFF
-	TRBV28	TRBJ2-7	TRBD1	TGTGCCAGCAGCCCCGGGACAGGGACCGAGCAGTACTTC	CASSPGTGTEQYF
once	TRBV11-3	TRBJ2-7	-	TGTGCCAGCAGCTTAGATCCCGGGAAGTACGAGCAGTACTTC	CASSLDPGKYEQYF
-	TRBV28	TRBJ2-7	TRBD1	TGTGCCAGCAGTTTAACCGGACAGGGTTCTTTCTACGAGCAGTACTTC	CASSLTGQGSFYEQYF
-	TRBV28	TRBJ2-7	-	TGTGCCAGCAGTTTAGGCGGGACGCTCAACGAGCAGTACTTC	CASSLGGTLNEQYF
few	TRBV9	TRBJ2-3	TRBD2	TGTGCCAGCAGCAGATGGGAGCTAGCGGTGACAGATACGCAGTATTTT	CASSRWELAVTDTQYF
-	TRBV7-8	TRBJ1-3	TRBD1	TGTGCCAGCAGCCGGGGACAGGGGGCCTTGGGCTCTGGAAACACCATATATTTT	CASSRGQGALGSGNTIYF
-	TRBV7-2	TRBJ1-1	-	TGTGCCAGCAGCTTCGAGCGGGTAACTGAAGCTTTCTTT	CASSFERVTEAFF
-	TRBV19	TRBJ2-7	TRBD1	TGTGCCAGTAGTGGAAGGGGGCGTACCTACGAGCAGTACTTC	CASSGRGRTYEQYF
once	TRBV3-1/TRBV3-2	TRBJ2-5	TRBD1	TGTGCCAGCAGCCAAGAACCTGGGACAGGTGCTGACGAGACCCAGTACTTC	CASSQEPGTGADETQYF
-	TRBV2	TRBJ1-5	TRBD1	TGTGCCAGCAGCGATATTAAACCGGGACAGGGAGTTTATCAGCCCCAGCATTTT	CASSDIKPGQGVYQPQHF
-	TRBV27	TRBJ1-6	TRBD1	TGTGCCAGCAGTACAGGGGACGGGTCACCCCTCCACTTT	CASSTGDGSPLHF
-	TRBV3-1/TRBV3-2	TRBJ1-2	-	TGTGCCAGCAGCCAAGATTCCGCAGGGTATGGCTACACCTTC	CASSQDSAGYGYTF
-	TRBV30	TRBJ1-1	-	TGTGCCTCCTCCGACGGGGGGGATAACACTGAAGCTTTCTTT	CASSDGGDNTEAFF
-	TRBV19	TRBJ1-4	-	TGTGCCACCCGGAAACTAGAGACTAATGAAAAACTGTTTTTT	CATRKLETNEKLFF
-	TRBV29-1	TRBJ1-1	TRBD1	TGCAGCGTAAACAGGGGGAACACTGAAGCTTTCTTT	CSVNRGNTEAFF
-	TRBV5-1	TRBJ2-1	TRBD1	TGCGCCAGCAGAAAACAGGGGGCATTGGAGAATGAGCAGTTCTTC	CASRKQGALENEQFF